What follows are 7 T cell receptor beta chains derived from one specimen sequenced in a study of long-term antiretroviral therapy in people with HIV. An immunoSEQ assay, version v3.0, was performed at survey level. Assay: immunoSEQ multiplex PCR; the TCRdb copy retains only in-frame clones and omits some. Here the sample spans some 21,000 clones, roughly 87% being singletons. Here the sequenced sample was unsorted PBMCs, taken 0.3 years after starting antiretroviral therapy. The receptors derive from a man aged 45 to 65 with HIV.

This chain links TRBV7-8 with TRBJ1-1, with 8 bases identical to TRBD1. The germline gives CDR1 SGHVS, CDR2 FQNEAQ. V shed 5 bases and J 7 bases; nucleotides not matched to a gene: 3. CDR3 size: 12 residues. The CDR3 loop is CASSADRDEAFF. In DNA, the CDR3 is TGTGCCAGCAGCGCGGACAGGGATGAAGCTTTCTTT.

The V and J genes are TRBV7-6 and TRBJ1-5; no reliable D call. CDR3 length: 13 amino acids. Trimming shortened V by 4 bases and J by 4 bases, and 8 bases separated the two germline ends. Germline V gene data show CDR1 as SGHVS and CDR2 as FNYEAQ. For the CDR3, the DNA is TGTGCCAGCAGCTCGTATTGGAATCAGCCCCAGCATTTT. Its translation: CASSSYWNQPQHF.

The genes are TRBV30 and TRBJ2-1, with D possibly TRBD2 on 5 matching bases. The CDR3 extends over 11 amino acids. From germline, CDR1 is GTSNPN and CDR2 SVGIG (reference sequence). V dropped 3 bases and J dropped 11 bases, with 11 bases sitting between them. CDR3 nucleotide sequence: TGTGCCTGGAGGATGAGGGAGAAGCAGTTCTTC. Amino acid sequence: CAWRMREKQFF.

The chain uses TRBV28 and TRBJ1-2, with D unclear. This CDR3 has 12 residues. Germline loops: CDR1 MDHEN, CDR2 SYDVKM. V was shortened by 3 bases and J by 5 bases, with 7 bases between the two germline ends. CDR3 nucleotide sequence: TGTGCCAGCAGTTTGAAAGAGTATGGCTACACCTTC. Its protein product is CASSLKEYGYTF.

The V and J genes are TRBV28 and TRBJ2-7, with TRBD2 matching over 10 bases. Germline V gene sequence: CDR1 MDHEN, CDR2 SYDVKM. CDR3 length: 14 amino acids. V shed 3 bases, J shed 3 bases, and the junction held 2 bases outside the gene matches. This CDR3 is CASSFLAGDYEQYF. For the CDR3, the DNA is TGTGCCAGCAGTTTTCTAGCGGGGGACTACGAGCAGTACTTC.

The chain employs TRBV15 and TRBJ1-2, with D possibly TRBD1 on 5 matching bases. Trimming cost V 3 bases and J 4 bases, with 24 bases left between them. Germline CDR1 is LNHNV and CDR2 is YYDKDF (reference sequence). The CDR3 is made up of 18 amino acids. The CDR3 is CATSRGLDSPRGGYGYTF. The CDR3 DNA is TGTGCCACCAGCAGGGGGCTTGACAGTCCCCGGGGGGGCTATGGCTACACCTTC.

V is TRBV13 and J is TRBJ2-1; perhaps TRBD2 as D (7 bases). The V end was cut by 5 bases, the J end by 6 bases, with 14 bases between. Germline values: CDR1 PRHDT, CDR2 FYEKMQ (reference sequence). The length of the CDR3 is 14 residues. This CDR3 reads CASSPSGGANEQFF. The CDR3 DNA reads as TGTGCCAGCAGCCCCTCGGGGGGCGCCAATGAGCAGTTCTTC.